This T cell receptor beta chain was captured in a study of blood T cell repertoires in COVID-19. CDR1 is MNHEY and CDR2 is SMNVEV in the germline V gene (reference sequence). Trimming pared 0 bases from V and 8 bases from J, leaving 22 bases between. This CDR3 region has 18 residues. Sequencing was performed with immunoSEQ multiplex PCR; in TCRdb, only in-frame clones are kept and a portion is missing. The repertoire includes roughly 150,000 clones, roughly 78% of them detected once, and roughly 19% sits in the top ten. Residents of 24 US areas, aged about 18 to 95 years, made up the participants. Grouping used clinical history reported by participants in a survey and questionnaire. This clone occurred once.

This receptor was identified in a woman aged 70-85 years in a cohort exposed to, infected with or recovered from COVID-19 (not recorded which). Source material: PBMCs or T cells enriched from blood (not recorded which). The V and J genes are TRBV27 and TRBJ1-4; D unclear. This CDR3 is CASSLSAPVGRRTEKLFF. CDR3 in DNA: TGTGCCAGCAGTTTATCGGCACCCGTTGGGCGCCGTACGGAAAAACTGTTTTTT.